The 28 T cell receptor beta chains below were found in one sample sequenced in a study of neurological immune-mediated disorders. Via MiXCR, TCRdb re-called the 5' RACE reads, giving one row per CDR3 protein. The sample contains tens of thousands of distinct CDR3 sequences, over 4% of which appear only once. The material sequenced was PBMCs. The receptors derive from a man aged 45 to 65 with multiple sclerosis.

There are many counts of this clonotype. CDR3 sequence reads: CASRTPGTGGKEAFF. CDR3 DNA sequence: TGTGCCAGCAGAACTCCCGGGACAGGGGGCAAGGAAGCTTTCTTT. The genes are TRBV28 and TRBJ1-1, with TRBD1 identical over 12 bases. The V segment lost 6 bases and the J segment 8 bases; nucleotides outside the gene matches: 10. The length of the CDR3 is 15 residues. From germline, CDR1 is MDHEN and CDR2 SYDVKM.

Notes on this clonotype: Germline is not matched at one junction end, which may reflect a read error. The rearrangement links TRBV7-2 to TRBJ1-6; D perhaps matches TRBD1 (6 bases). CDR1 SGHTA and CDR2 FQGNSA come from the germline V gene. The CDR3 contains 15 residues. The CDR3 loop reads CASSLGARTNSPLNF. The CDR3 bases are TGTGCCAGCAGCTTGGGGGCCAGGACTAATTCACCCCTCAACTTT.

A word on this clonotype: A much more abundant neighbour one base away suggests this may be a read error. The conserved phenylalanine or tryptophan is not found at the CDR3 terminus, so this likely reflects a read error. The rearrangement links TRBV7-6 to TRBJ2-1, with a possible D match to TRBD2 (5 bases). Trimming took off 0 bases at V and 8 bases at J, with 8 bases between the two ends. Germline assignment: CDR1 SGHVS and CDR2 FNYEAQ. CDR3 size: 13 residues. The CDR3 sequence is CASSLARRDEQFY. CDR3 nucleotide sequence: TGTGCCAGCAGCTTAGCCCGGCGGGATGAGCAGTTCTAC.

This clonotype came up many times. The V and J genes are TRBV12-3 or TRBV12-4 and TRBJ1-5, with TRBD1 as a possible D gene (5 bases). V gave up 10 bases and J gave up 1 base, with 11 bases separating them. CDR3 length: 13 amino acids. In DNA, the CDR3 is TGTGCCACCAGGGAATCGAGCAATCAGCCCCAGCATTTT. This encodes CATRESSNQPQHF.

This clonotype was observed many times. The V and J genes are TRBV20-1 and TRBJ2-4; a possible D gene is TRBD2 (5 bases). CDR1 DFQATT and CDR2 SNEGSKA come from the germline V gene (reference sequence). The CDR3 has 13 residues. Trimming removed 8 bases from V and 3 bases from J, with 14 bases in between. CDR3 coding DNA: TGCAGTTCGACGTACCGGGACAAAAACATTCAGTACTTC. Amino acids: CSSTYRDKNIQYF.

This clonotype was counted a few times. This sequence joins TRBV5-1 and TRBJ1-1; D is undetermined. V lost 0 bases to trimming and J lost 0 bases, with 9 bases between them. This CDR3 is 15 amino acids long. In germline, CDR1 is SGHRS, CDR2 YFSETQ. The DNA for the CDR3 is TGCGCCAGCAGCTTGGTGGCGGGAATGAACACTGAAGCTTTCTTT. It translates to CASSLVAGMNTEAFF.

This clonotype was observed many times. The J gene is TRBJ2-3, the V gene TRBV5-1; D gene unclear. The CDR3 consists of 14 residues. CDR1 SGHRS and CDR2 YFSETQ come from the germline V gene. Trimming removed 2 bases from V and 4 bases from J, with 11 bases in between. CDR3 coding DNA: TGCGCCAGCAGCTTTGCCATCTTTCCAGATACGCAGTATTTT. It is translated as CASSFAIFPDTQYF.

V is TRBV7-2 and J is TRBJ2-5; 8 nucleotides agree with TRBD2. Trimming removed 1 base from V and 2 bases from J; junction bases left unmatched: 6. The CDR3 loop spans 16 amino acids. Looked up from germline, CDR1 is SGHTA and CDR2 is FQGNSA. The CDR3 coding sequence is TGTGCCAGCAGCTTAGATAGGCTAGCGGGTCAAGAGACCCAGTACTTC. Translating gives CASSLDRLAGQETQYF.

This clonotype has a handful of counts. This chain joins TRBV20-1 and TRBJ2-3; tentative D call: TRBD1 (6 bases). Germline V gene lookup returns CDR1 DFQATT and CDR2 SNEGSKA (reference sequence). The CDR3 spans 13 residues. V was pared by 5 bases and J by 0 bases, with 9 bases between. DNA for the CDR3: TGCAGTGCTGGACAGTTTAGCACAGATACGCAGTATTTT. Translated, it gives CSAGQFSTDTQYF.

In its sample, this clonotype was seen many times. The chain links TRBV5-1 to TRBJ1-2, with D perhaps matching TRBD1 (5 bases). Looked up from germline, CDR1 is SGHRS and CDR2 is YFSETQ. Trimming shortened V by 6 bases and J by 3 bases, and 15 bases separated the two germline ends. The length of the CDR3 is 14 residues. The DNA for the CDR3 is TGCGCCAGCAAACCAGGGCTTTCGGACTATGGCTACACCTTC. It codes for CASKPGLSDYGYTF.

This clonotype was seen a few times. This likely comes from a read error, as the CDR3 has no conserved phenylalanine or tryptophan at its end. In DNA, the CDR3 is TGCGCCAGCAGCTTGGTGGGGGCGTCCTACAATGAGCAGTTCAAC. Translated, it gives CASSLVGASYNEQFN. The V and J genes are TRBV5-1 and TRBJ2-1, with D possibly matching TRBD1 (6 bases). The CDR3 is made up of 15 amino acids. The germline V gene encodes CDR1 SGHRS and CDR2 YFSETQ. Trimming took off 0 bases at V and 1 base at J, with 8 bases between the two ends.

This clonotype has at least ten counts. The V gene is TRBV2, the J gene TRBJ2-3; a weak D match, TRBD2 (5 bases). The CDR3 length is 14 residues. The V gene lost 5 bases and the J gene lost 4 bases, with 13 bases spanning the gap. CDR1 and CDR2 (germline): SNHLY, FYNNEI. CDR3 nucleotides: TGTGCCAGCAGTAGGCCTCAGAGGGCAGATACGCAGTATTTT. This encodes CASSRPQRADTQYF.

Many counts were recorded for this clonotype. The CDR3 coding sequence is TGTGCCAGCAGCTCACAGGGGTACACCGGGGAGCTGTTTTTT. Translated, it gives CASSSQGYTGELFF. The chain recombines TRBV6-6 with TRBJ2-2; TRBD1 matches at 7 bases. The CDR3 contains 14 residues. Trimming at V came to 6 bases and at J to 3 bases, leaving 4 bases not matched to a gene. CDR1 is MNHNY, CDR2 SVGAGI, per germline (reference sequence).

This clonotype was observed at least ten times. The chain joins TRBV20-1 to TRBJ2-5; D could derive from TRBD1 or TRBD2 (5 bases each). The CDR3 has 14 residues. Trimming cost V 1 base and J 4 bases, with 13 bases left between them. Germline assignment: CDR1 DFQATT and CDR2 SNEGSKA (reference sequence). CDR3 amino acids: CSARAPGAAETQYF. The CDR3 DNA reads TGCAGTGCTAGAGCGCCCGGGGCGGCAGAGACCCAGTACTTC.

In this sample, this clonotype turned up many times. V and J are TRBV15 and TRBJ2-7; no reliable D call. V dropped 5 bases and J dropped 3 bases, with 14 bases sitting between them. From germline, CDR1 is LNHNV and CDR2 YYDKDF (reference sequence). This CDR3 spans 14 amino acids. The CDR3, as DNA: TGTGCCACCAGCCCCCAATCATACAGCTACGAGCAGTACGTC. It encodes CATSPQSYSYEQYV.

This clonotype was recorded at least ten times. CDR3 nucleotides: TGTGCCAGCAGCCTTTGGCGCGCCGGACACTCCTACAATGAGCAGTTCTTC. This encodes CASSLWRAGHSYNEQFF. V and J are TRBV7-2 and TRBJ2-1; the D gene is possibly TRBD1 (5 bases). Looked up from germline, CDR1 is SGHTA and CDR2 is FQGNSA. The CDR3 is 17 residues long. With 5 bases removed from V and 0 bases from J, the gap between germline ends came to 17 bases.

The table lists this clonotype with many counts. The CDR3 sequence is CASSLGTKETQYF. In DNA, the CDR3 is TGTGCCAGCAGTTTAGGCACCAAAGAGACCCAGTACTTC. V gene TRBV12-3 or TRBV12-4 combines with J gene TRBJ2-5; no reliable D call. The CDR3 runs 13 residues. Trimming removed 1 base from V and 3 bases from J, with 6 bases in between.

This clonotype showed up just a few times. This rearrangement joins TRBV14 to TRBJ2-5; 16 bases align to TRBD2. The germline gives CDR1 SGHDN, CDR2 FVKESK. The CDR3 is 15 amino acids. V trimming: 3 bases; J trimming: 5 bases; junction bases outside the gene matches: 0. The CDR3 reads CASSQGLAGGETQYF. In nucleotides, the CDR3 is TGTGCCAGCAGCCAGGGACTAGCGGGGGGGGAGACCCAGTACTTC.

At least ten counts were recorded for this clonotype. This rearrangement joins TRBV12-3 or TRBV12-4 to TRBJ2-4; D is possibly TRBD2 (5 bases). This CDR3 has 16 residues. The ends were cut back, 3 bases at V and 3 bases at J, with 15 bases in the middle. The CDR3 DNA reads TGTGCCAGCAGTTTTTTCCGGTCTGCGGGCAAAAACATTCAGTACTTC. Protein product: CASSFFRSAGKNIQYF.

This clonotype was recorded at least ten times. The rearrangement links TRBV7-2 to TRBJ1-1; D ambiguous. This CDR3 has 14 amino acids. CDR1 SGHTA and CDR2 FQGNSA come from the germline V gene. The V end lost 1 base, the J end lost 4 bases, and 10 bases lay between the germline ends. CDR3 DNA sequence: TGTGCCAGCAGCTTAGTATCTCAGACCACTGAAGCTTTCTTT. Protein product: CASSLVSQTTEAFF.

This clonotype was picked up many times. The chain uses TRBV7-9 and TRBJ1-3, with D possibly TRBD1 on 5 matching bases. Trimming stripped 5 bases from V and 2 bases from J, with 10 bases between. Germline CDR1 SEHNR, CDR2 FQNEAQ (reference sequence). CDR3 size: 14 residues. CDR3 nucleotide sequence: TGTGCCAGCAGCCCCCGAGGGGCTGGAAACACCATATATTTT. It specifies CASSPRGAGNTIYF.

This clonotype was observed at least ten times. This chain uses TRBV24-1 with TRBJ2-6; the match to TRBD1 covers 7 bases. Trimming removed 8 bases from V and 4 bases from J; junction bases left unmatched: 10. Germline V gene lookup returns CDR1 KGHDR and CDR2 SFDVKD. The CDR3 spans 16 residues. This chain's CDR3 is CATTRQKGAGANVLTF. The CDR3 bases are TGTGCCACCACCCGACAAAAGGGGGCCGGGGCCAACGTCCTGACTTTC.

In this sample, this clonotype turned up many times. CDR3: CASSLARGKNTEAFF. The CDR3 nucleotides read TGTGCCAGCAGCTTAGCGAGGGGGAAGAACACTGAAGCTTTCTTT. The rearrangement uses TRBV7-9 and TRBJ1-1; maybe TRBD1 (6 bases). V was pared by 0 bases and J by 1 base, with 9 bases between. The CDR3 consists of 15 residues. CDR1 is SEHNR and CDR2 is FQNEAQ in the germline V gene (reference sequence).

This clonotype was found a few times. The chain couples TRBV7-9 to TRBJ2-6, with D possibly matching TRBD2 (6 bases). Germline-derived CDR1 and CDR2 are SEHNR and FQNEAQ (reference sequence). V was clipped by 5 bases and J by 12 bases, with 14 bases between them. This CDR3 contains 13 residues. As DNA, the CDR3 is TGTGCCAGCAGCCAAAGGGAGGCCCGCGTCCTGACTTTC. This sequence encodes CASSQREARVLTF.

The table lists this clonotype with many counts. The chain links TRBV5-6 to TRBJ1-2, with unresolved D. The CDR3 sequence is 14 residues long. The V and J ends lost 1 base and 1 base respectively, with 8 bases between them. Germline-derived CDR1 and CDR2 are SGHDT and YYEEEE. The CDR3 DNA reads TGTGCCAGCAGCTTGCCCAGGCATAACTATGGCTACACCTTC. This codes for CASSLPRHNYGYTF.

In this sample, this clonotype turned up many times. This rearrangement joins TRBV3-1 to TRBJ1-4; the match to TRBD1 covers 10 bases. Per the germline V gene, CDR1 is LGHDT and CDR2 is YNNKEL (reference sequence). The CDR3 sequence is 16 residues long. The ends lost 2 bases at V and 3 bases at J; junction bases unmatched: 3. The CDR3 nucleotides read TGTGCCAGCAGCCAATTCGACAGGGGGCCTAATGAAAAACTGTTTTTT. Protein sequence: CASSQFDRGPNEKLFF.

This clonotype came up many times. The CDR3 loop is CASSQGWDTEAFF. CDR3 nucleotide sequence: TGTGCCAGCAGCCAGGGGTGGGACACTGAAGCTTTCTTT. J is TRBJ1-1 and V is TRBV5-5, with D possibly being TRBD1 (6 bases). CDR1 and CDR2 (germline): SGHKS, YYEKEE (reference sequence). Trimming cost V 4 bases and J 3 bases, with 10 bases left between them. The CDR3 is 13 residues long.

At least ten counts were recorded for this clonotype. The V gene is TRBV20-1, the J gene TRBJ1-2, with 8 bases matching TRBD1. Germline trimming cut 6 bases from V and 6 bases from J; bases unmatched to any gene: 6. This CDR3 is built from 12 residues. Looked up from germline, CDR1 is DFQATT and CDR2 is SNEGSKA (reference sequence). The DNA of the CDR3 is TGCAGTGCATACGGACAGGGTCATGGCTACACCTTC. Amino acid sequence: CSAYGQGHGYTF.